This entry features one TCR beta chain sequence. What it binds is not known. This CDR3 contains 18 residues. V was clipped by 3 bases and J by 2 bases; unmatched bases: 9. Germline V CDR1 and CDR2: SEHNR, FQNEAQ (reference sequence). This entry is derived from a study of T cell responses to AZD1222 COVID-19 vaccine. General study findings and limits: Repertoire collection took place solely once the T cell response had peaked. Vaccine-associated CD4 TCRs spanned spike, dominant at 160-218 and 743-854. Only a handful of AZD1222 recipients, roughly six in all, had baseline seropositivity. Targets within unmutated variant regions were reportedly found for nearly half of spike-specific TCRs.

Libraries were prepared by immunoSEQ multiplex PCR; TCRdb keeps only in-frame clonotypes and omits some of them. The sample records approximately 120,000 clones, more than 85% being singletons. The V gene is TRBV7-9, the J gene TRBJ2-1, with 11 bases aligning to TRBD2. Sequenced material: peripheral blood, taken on day 0 of MenACWY control vaccination. This TCR came from an adult in good health. Here the CDR3 DNA reads TGTGCCAGCAGCTTCAGTAGCGGGAGGGCGTATACCTACAATGAGCAGTTCTTC. Amino acids: CASSFSSGRAYTYNEQFF.